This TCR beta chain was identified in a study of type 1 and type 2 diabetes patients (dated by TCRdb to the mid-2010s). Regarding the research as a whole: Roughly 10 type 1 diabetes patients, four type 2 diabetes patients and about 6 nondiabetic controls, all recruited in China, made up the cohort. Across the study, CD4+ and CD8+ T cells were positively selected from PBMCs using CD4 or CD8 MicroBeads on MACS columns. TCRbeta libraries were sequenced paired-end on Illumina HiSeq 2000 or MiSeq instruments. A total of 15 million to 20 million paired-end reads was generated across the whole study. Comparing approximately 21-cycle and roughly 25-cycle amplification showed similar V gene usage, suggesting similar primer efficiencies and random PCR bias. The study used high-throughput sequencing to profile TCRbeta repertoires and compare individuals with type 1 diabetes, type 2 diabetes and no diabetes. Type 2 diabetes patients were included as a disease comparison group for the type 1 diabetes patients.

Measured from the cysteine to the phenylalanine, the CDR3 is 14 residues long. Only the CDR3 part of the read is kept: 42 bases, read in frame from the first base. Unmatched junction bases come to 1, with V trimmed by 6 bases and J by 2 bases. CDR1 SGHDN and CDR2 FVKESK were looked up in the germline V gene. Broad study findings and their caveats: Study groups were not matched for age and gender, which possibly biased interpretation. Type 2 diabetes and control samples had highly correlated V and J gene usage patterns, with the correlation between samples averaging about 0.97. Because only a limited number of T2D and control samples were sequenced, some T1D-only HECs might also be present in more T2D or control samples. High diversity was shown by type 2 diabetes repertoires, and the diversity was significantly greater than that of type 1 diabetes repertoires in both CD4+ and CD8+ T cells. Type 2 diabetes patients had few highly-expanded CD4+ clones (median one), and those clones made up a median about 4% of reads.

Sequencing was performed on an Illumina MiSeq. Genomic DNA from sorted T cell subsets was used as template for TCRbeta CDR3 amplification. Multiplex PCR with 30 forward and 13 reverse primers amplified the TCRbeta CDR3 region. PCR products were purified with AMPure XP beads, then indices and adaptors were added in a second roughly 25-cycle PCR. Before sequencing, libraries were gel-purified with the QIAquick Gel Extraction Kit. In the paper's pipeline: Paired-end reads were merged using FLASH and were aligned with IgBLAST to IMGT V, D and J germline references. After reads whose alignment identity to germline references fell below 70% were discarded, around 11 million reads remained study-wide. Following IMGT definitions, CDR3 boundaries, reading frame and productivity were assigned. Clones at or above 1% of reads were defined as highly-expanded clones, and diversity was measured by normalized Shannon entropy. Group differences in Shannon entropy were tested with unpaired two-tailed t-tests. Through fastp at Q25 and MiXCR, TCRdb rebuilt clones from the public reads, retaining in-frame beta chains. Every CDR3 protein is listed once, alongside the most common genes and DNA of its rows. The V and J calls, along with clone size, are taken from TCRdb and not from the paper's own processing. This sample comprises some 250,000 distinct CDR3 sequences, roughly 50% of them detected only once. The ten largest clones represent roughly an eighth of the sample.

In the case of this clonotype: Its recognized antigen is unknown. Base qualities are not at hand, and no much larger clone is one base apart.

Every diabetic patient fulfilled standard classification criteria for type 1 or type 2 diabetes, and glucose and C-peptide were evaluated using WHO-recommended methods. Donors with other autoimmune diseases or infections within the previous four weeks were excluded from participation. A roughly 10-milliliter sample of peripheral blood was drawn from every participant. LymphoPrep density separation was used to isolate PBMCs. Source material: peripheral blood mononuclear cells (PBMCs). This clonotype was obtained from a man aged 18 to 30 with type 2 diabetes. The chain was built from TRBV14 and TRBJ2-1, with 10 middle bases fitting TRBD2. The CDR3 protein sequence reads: CASSTSGAYNEQFF. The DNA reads TGTGCCAGCAGTACTAGCGGGGCCTACAATGAGCAGTTCTTC.